Below are 17 T cell receptor beta chains sequenced from a single sample in a study of T cells in Graves' hyperthyroidism and ophthalmopathy. Using RNA transcripts as the source, TCR beta CDR3 regions were amplified. The HTBI primer set was used in a first-round RT-PCR of the TCR CDR3. Using its own MiXCR run on the multiplex PCR reads, TCRdb lists one record per CDR3 protein. In the table there are some 380,000 distinct CDR3 sequences, approximately 15% of which are singletons. The sequencing sample was made of blood. The receptors here all came from a man aged 25-40 years with Graves' hyperthyroidism that later progressed to Graves' ophthalmopathy.

Note on this clonotype: Since a much larger clone is just one base distant, this may be a read error. The chain joins TRBV15 to TRBJ1-5; D unclear. The V gene lost 0 bases and the J gene lost 4 bases, with 10 bases spanning the gap. The germline gives CDR1 LNHNV, CDR2 YYDKDF (reference sequence). The CDR3 has 15 amino acids. This CDR3 reads CATSRDLPRNQPQHF. CDR3 nucleotides: TGTGCCACCAGCAGAGATCTTCCCAGAAATCAGCCCCAGCATTTT.

This clonotype was seen many times. The CDR3 here is CASSRRDRAYEQYF. In nucleotides, the CDR3 is TGTGCCAGCAGTCGCCGGGACAGGGCCTACGAGCAGTACTTC. The rearrangement uses TRBV12-3 or TRBV12-4 and TRBJ2-7, with 9 bases matching TRBD1. The CDR3 sequence is 14 residues long. Trimming at V came to 5 bases and at J to 2 bases, leaving 4 bases not matched to a gene.

This clonotype was seen ten or more times. In DNA, the CDR3 is TGTGCCAGCAGTGAAGGCACCGGGACAGGGGGGGGTAATCAGCCCCAGCATTTT. Its translation is CASSEGTGTGGGNQPQHF. The chain combines TRBV2 with TRBJ1-5, with 11 bases matching TRBD1. The CDR3 contains 18 residues. CDR1 is SNHLY and CDR2 is FYNNEI in the germline V gene. The V and J ends lost 1 base and 4 bases, in that order; junction bases with no gene match: 9.

At least ten counts were recorded for this clonotype. The chain has TRBV12-3 or TRBV12-4 and TRBJ2-7; 7 bases map to TRBD1. The CDR3 runs to 17 residues. V dropped 3 bases and J dropped 5; count of bases not matched to a gene: 16. CDR3 coding DNA: TGTGCCAGCAGTTTGTCCGGGGACAGCTTGCTTAAGGACGAGCAGTACTTC. Translating gives CASSLSGDSLLKDEQYF.

The chain carries TRBV19 and TRBJ1-3; 9 positions agree with TRBD1. The length of the CDR3 is 15 residues. Germline CDR1 LNHDA, CDR2 SQIVND (reference sequence). Trimming cost V 4 bases and J 5 bases; bases outside gene matches: 6. The CDR3 here is CASSSRGQGRNTIYF. CDR3 DNA: TGTGCCAGTAGTAGCCGAGGACAGGGGAGAAACACCATATATTTT.

This clonotype was recorded at least ten times. The rearrangement uses TRBV20-1 and TRBJ2-3, with D possibly matching TRBD1 (7 bases). The V end was cut by 3 bases, the J end by 3 bases, with 16 bases between. Germline CDR1 reads DFQATT; CDR2 reads SNEGSKA (reference sequence). This CDR3 spans 15 amino acids. The CDR3 protein is CSARGQGGRTDTQYF. As DNA, the CDR3 is TGCAGTGCTAGGGGCCAGGGGGGCAGGACAGATACGCAGTATTTT.

V gene TRBV5-5 combines with J gene TRBJ2-5, with D perhaps being TRBD1 or TRBD2 (5 bases each). The CDR3 consists of 16 residues. V gave up 3 bases and J gave up 4 bases, with 19 bases separating them. Germline V gene lookup returns CDR1 SGHKS and CDR2 YYEKEE (reference sequence). In nucleotides, the CDR3 is TGTGCCAGCAGCTCGTCCGGGACCCCAAGGGGAGAGACCCAGTACTTC. Translated: CASSSSGTPRGETQYF.

V usage is TRBV7-8 and J usage is TRBJ1-1, with unresolved D. Per germline, CDR1 SGHVS and CDR2 FQNEAQ. The germline V and J ends were trimmed by 1 base and 3 bases, with 9 bases remaining between them. There are 14 residues in the CDR3. This CDR3 reads CASSLGYTDTEAFF. DNA for the CDR3: TGTGCCAGCAGCTTAGGATACACGGACACTGAAGCTTTCTTT.

This clonotype has a count of ten or more. This chain joins TRBV5-1 and TRBJ1-1; tentative D call: TRBD1 (5 bases). Trimming left V 4 bases short and J 3 bases short, with 10 bases between. The CDR3 is 13 residues long. Germline lookup yields CDR1 SGHRS and CDR2 YFSETQ. CDR3 bases: TGCGCCAGCAGCCCGGGACCGTACACTGAAGCTTTCTTT. Amino acids: CASSPGPYTEAFF.

V is TRBV6-1 and J is TRBJ1-4; 8 nucleotides match TRBD1. The J segment lost 8 bases and the V segment lost 5 bases, leaving 7 bases of the junction unmatched. CDR3 length equals 14 residues. Per the germline V gene, CDR1 is MNHNS and CDR2 is SASEGT. CDR3 region: CASSFRGRREKLFF. The DNA of the CDR3 is TGTGCCAGCAGTTTCAGGGGGCGACGGGAAAAACTGTTTTTT.

This clonotype appeared a few times. CDR3: CASSLLRGDNEKLFF. CDR3 in DNA: TGCGCCAGCAGCTTGTTAAGGGGCGACAATGAAAAACTGTTTTTT. The chain carries TRBV5-1 and TRBJ1-4, with a possible D match to TRBD1 (5 bases). Trimming removed 1 base from V and 5 bases from J, with 12 bases in between. Germline V gives CDR1 SGHRS, CDR2 YFSETQ. The CDR3 length is 15 residues.

This clonotype has a handful of counts. The chain carries TRBV9 and TRBJ1-6, with unresolved D. There are 16 residues in the CDR3. Germline CDR1 SGDLS, CDR2 YYNGEE. V was shortened by 0 bases and J by 1 base, with 8 bases between the two germline ends. The CDR3 coding sequence is TGTGCCAGCAGCGTAGCGGTGGATTCCTATAATTCACCCCTCCACTTT. This encodes CASSVAVDSYNSPLHF.

This chain joins TRBV30 and TRBJ1-4, with a tentative D call TRBD1 (5 bases). Germline-derived CDR1 and CDR2 are GTSNPN and SVGIG (reference sequence). Trimming took off 3 bases at V and 4 bases at J, with 9 bases between the two ends. The CDR3 loop spans 13 amino acids. CDR3 in amino acids: CAWRTVLNEKLFF. DNA of the CDR3: TGTGCCTGGAGGACAGTCCTTAATGAAAAACTGTTTTTT.

The table lists this clonotype with many counts. The chain uses TRBV30 and TRBJ1-6; unclear D gene. The germline V and J ends were trimmed by 2 bases and 6 bases, with 5 bases remaining between them. CDR3 length: 12 residues. In germline, CDR1 is GTSNPN, CDR2 SVGIG (reference sequence). The CDR3 coding sequence is TGTGCCTGGAGTTTCGGTAATTCACCCCTCCACTTT. Protein: CAWSFGNSPLHF.

The chain has TRBV9 and TRBJ2-1; D is possibly TRBD1 or TRBD2 (6 bases each). The germline V gene has CDR1 SGDLS and CDR2 YYNGEE. The CDR3 is 15 amino acids. The ends were cut back, 0 bases at V and 9 bases at J, with 16 bases in the middle. Here the CDR3 reads CASSVAGGRGGEQFF. For the CDR3, the DNA is TGTGCCAGCAGCGTAGCCGGGGGCCGGGGCGGTGAGCAGTTCTTC. Variable domain in full (rest from reference TRBV9 and TRBJ2-1): DSGVTQTPKHLITATGQRVTLRCSPRSGDLSVYWYQQSLDQGLQFLIQYYNGEERAKGNILERFSAQQFPDLHSELNLSSLELGDSALYFCASSVAGGRGGEQFFGPGTRLTVL.

This clonotype was seen ten or more times. J is TRBJ2-7 and V is TRBV20-1; a weak D match, TRBD2 (5 bases). Germline CDR1 and CDR2: DFQATT and SNEGSKA (reference sequence). The CDR3 has 14 amino acids. With 4 bases removed from V and 2 bases from J, the gap between germline ends came to 15 bases. The CDR3 DNA follows: TGCAGTGCTAATACTGACGCGGGCACCTACGAGCAGTACTTC. Amino acids: CSANTDAGTYEQYF.

This clonotype was detected a few times. In DNA form, the CDR3 reads TGCAGCTTTTACCGCCGGGGGAAACCCTACAATGAGCAGTTCTTC. Translating gives CSFYRRGKPYNEQFF. The rearrangement uses TRBV29-1 and TRBJ2-1, with a weak D call TRBD2 (6 bases). Trimming stripped 8 bases from V and 2 bases from J, with 19 bases between. The germline V gene has CDR1 SQVTM and CDR2 ANQGSEA. The CDR3 has 15 residues.